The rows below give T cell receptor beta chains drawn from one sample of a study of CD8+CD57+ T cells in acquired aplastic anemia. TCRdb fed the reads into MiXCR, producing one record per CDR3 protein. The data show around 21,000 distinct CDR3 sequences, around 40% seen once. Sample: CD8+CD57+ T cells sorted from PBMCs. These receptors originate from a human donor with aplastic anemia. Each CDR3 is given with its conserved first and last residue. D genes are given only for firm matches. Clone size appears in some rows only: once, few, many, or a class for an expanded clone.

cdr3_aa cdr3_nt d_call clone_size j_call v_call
CSVGAPNTEAFF TGCAGCGTTGGGGCCCCGAACACTGAAGCTTTCTTT NA NA TRBJ1-1 TRBV29-1
CASSYPGETQYF TGTGCCAGCAGTTATCCCGGAGAGACCCAGTACTTC NA NA TRBJ2-5 TRBV6-5
CASSIYREGSCEQYF TGTGCCAGTAGTATCTACAGGGAGGGATCCTGCGAGCAGTACTTC NA NA TRBJ2-7 TRBV19
CSAPTYSDSYNEQFF TGCAGTGCCCCAACGTATAGTGACTCCTACAATGAGCAGTTCTTC NA many TRBJ2-1 TRBV20-1
CASSYSWLAGDNNEQFF TGTGCCAGCAGTTACTCGTGGCTAGCGGGAGATAACAATGAGCAGTTCTTC TRBD2 NA TRBJ2-1 TRBV6-6
CSARERIGQPQHF TGCAGTGCTAGGGAAAGGATAGGACAGCCCCAGCATTTT NA NA TRBJ1-5 TRBV20-1
CASSLSSGTSGSGTQYF TGCGCCAGCAGTTTATCCTCCGGGACTAGCGGCTCAGGTACGCAGTATTTT TRBD2 NA TRBJ2-3 TRBV5-1
CSATPPPTSHEQYF TGCAGTGCTACCCCCCCCCCGACCAGCCACGAGCAGTACTTC NA NA TRBJ2-7 TRBV20-1
CASSILSGDNEQFF TGTGCCAGTAGTATTCTGTCGGGGGACAATGAGCAGTTCTTC NA few TRBJ2-1 TRBV19
CASSQGKGSYNEQFF TGTGCCAGCAGCCAAGGGAAGGGTTCGTACAATGAGCAGTTCTTC NA NA TRBJ2-1 TRBV25-1
CASRGRAGYEQYF TGTGCCAGCAGAGGTCGTGCGGGCTACGAGCAGTACTTC NA NA TRBJ2-7 TRBV2
CASSEWPAAGYNEQFF TGTGCCAGCAGTGAATGGCCCGCGGCGGGATACAATGAGCAGTTCTTC NA NA TRBJ2-1 TRBV2
CASSTPGRDEQFF TGCGCCAGCAGCACCCCGGGGCGGGATGAGCAGTTCTTC NA many TRBJ2-1 TRBV4-1
CASRHRGEKLFF TGTGCCAGCCGCCACAGGGGCGAAAAACTGTTTTTT TRBD1 NA TRBJ1-4 TRBV11-2
CASSSASGGIADTQYF TGTGCCAGCAGCTCAGCTAGCGGGGGGATAGCAGATACGCAGTATTTT TRBD2 few TRBJ2-3 TRBV5-5
CASSIVRGAGTDTQYF TGTGCCAGTAGTATAGTGCGGGGGGCCGGCACAGATACGCAGTATTTT TRBD2 few TRBJ2-3 TRBV19
CSARDLRAGNTIYF TGCAGTGCTAGAGATCTACGGGCCGGAAACACCATATATTTT NA NA TRBJ1-3 TRBV20-1
CSASWTASNQPQHF TGCAGTGCTAGCTGGACAGCTAGCAATCAGCCCCAGCATTTT NA few TRBJ1-5 TRBV20-1
CASSWGDRTTGELFF TGCGCCAGCAGCTGGGGGGACAGGACCACCGGGGAGCTGTTTTTT TRBD1 NA TRBJ2-2 TRBV5-1
CASSIGGANVLTF TGTGCCAGTAGTATTGGGGGGGCCAACGTCCTGACTTTC NA NA TRBJ2-6 TRBV19
CASSHQAGGSPYTDTQHF TGTGCCAGCAGCCACCAAGCGGGAGGGTCCCCTTACACAGATACGCAGCATTTT NA NA TRBJ1-5 TRBV4-2
CSARDPPVSGTRSTDFNEQFF TGCAGTGCTAGAGATCCCCCCGTTAGCGGGACGCGGAGCACAGACTTCAATGAGCAGTTCTTC TRBD2 NA TRBJ2-1 TRBV20-1
CASSYPGEETQYF TGTGCCAGCAGTTACCCGGGGGAAGAGACCCAGTACTTC NA few TRBJ2-5 TRBV6-2/TRBV6-3
CASSLGSFRDLDQTQHF TGTGCCAGCAGTTTAGGGTCTTTCCGGGACTTAGATCAGACCCAGCACTTC NA NA TRBJ2-5 TRBV12-3/TRBV12-4
CASSEGGANEKLFF TGTGCCAGCAGTGAAGGTGGGGCTAATGAAAAACTGTTTTTT NA NA TRBJ1-4 TRBV6-5
CASSLGDRGHEQYF TGTGCCAGCAGCCTAGGGGACAGGGGCCACGAGCAGTACTTC TRBD1 few TRBJ2-7 TRBV7-6
CASSPGTGGDYGYTF TGTGCCAGCAGCCCCGGGACAGGGGGCGACTATGGCTACACCTTC TRBD1 NA TRBJ1-2 TRBV12-3/TRBV12-4
CASSPPGQGATYSGNEQFF TGTGCCAGCAGCCCTCCGGGACAGGGGGCAACCTACTCTGGAAATGAGCAGTTCTTC TRBD1 NA TRBJ2-1 TRBV7-9
CATSTYNEQFF TGTGCCACCAGCACCTACAATGAGCAGTTCTTC NA once TRBJ2-1 TRBV15
CASIYKGTGENSPLHF TGTGCCAGCATTTACAAGGGGACAGGGGAAAATTCACCCCTCCACTTT TRBD1 NA TRBJ1-6 TRBV2
CASSSIGSYNNEQFF TGTGCCAGCAGCTCGATAGGGTCCTACAACAATGAGCAGTTCTTC NA NA TRBJ2-1 TRBV7-3
CASSLAGGGGTEAFF TGCGCCAGCAGCTTGGCCGGGGGCGGGGGCACTGAAGCTTTCTTT NA NA TRBJ1-1 TRBV5-1
CSSAGGPNPYNEQFF TGCAGTTCAGCCGGGGGGCCAAACCCGTACAATGAGCAGTTCTTC NA once TRBJ2-1 TRBV20-1
CASSQSYSSYEQYF TGTGCCAGCAGCCAATCGTACAGTTCCTACGAGCAGTACTTC NA few TRBJ2-7 TRBV14
CASSVDPAWETQYF TGTGCCAGCAGCGTAGACCCGGCCTGGGAGACCCAGTACTTC NA few TRBJ2-5 TRBV9
CASSPSGTLNEQFF TGTGCCAGCAGCCCTTCCGGGACCCTCAATGAGCAGTTCTTC NA many TRBJ2-1 TRBV9
CSARDPPVSGTRGNLSGELFF TGCAGTGCTAGAGATCCCCCCGTTAGCGGGACGCGGGGCAATTTGAGCGGGGAGCTGTTTTTT TRBD2 NA TRBJ2-2 TRBV20-1
CSAPTGRETQYF TGCAGTGCTCCTACAGGGAGGGAGACCCAGTACTTC NA NA TRBJ2-5 TRBV20-1
CSARDPPVSGGNEQYF TGCAGTGCTAGAGATCCCCCCGTTAGCGGGGGGAACGAGCAGTACTTC TRBD2 NA TRBJ2-7 TRBV20-1
CSARGRAPGELFF TGCAGTGCTAGGGGCAGGGCCCCCGGGGAGCTGTTTTTT NA few TRBJ2-2 TRBV20-1
CSARAPPPRRTRGTDTQYF TGCAGTGCTAGAGCTCCCCCCCCCCGCCGGACGCGGGGCACAGATACGCAGTATTTT NA NA TRBJ2-3 TRBV20-1
CSARGAGGGEQYF TGCAGTGCTAGAGGAGCGGGAGGCGGGGAGCAGTACTTC TRBD2 few TRBJ2-7 TRBV20-1
CSVGRLAWEQYF TGCAGCGTTGGTAGGCTCGCGTGGGAGCAGTACTTC NA NA TRBJ2-7 TRBV29-1
CASSLRLRAYEQYF TGTGCCAGCAGTTTAAGGTTGAGGGCCTACGAGCAGTACTTC NA NA TRBJ2-7 TRBV28
CASSQDSPGAPTDTQYF TGCGCCAGCAGCCAAGATAGCCCGGGGGCCCCGACAGATACGCAGTATTTT NA NA TRBJ2-3 TRBV4-1
CASSALRYGYTF TGTGCCAGCTCCGCGTTGCGGTATGGCTACACCTTC NA once TRBJ1-2 TRBV3-1
CSARDQEGPQYEQYF TGCAGTGCTAGAGATCAAGAGGGGCCCCAATACGAGCAGTACTTC NA many TRBJ2-7 TRBV20-1
CATCRDSSYEQYF TGTGCCACCTGCAGGGACAGCTCCTACGAGCAGTACTTC TRBD1 NA TRBJ2-7 TRBV15
CASSPGTTNEQFF TGTGCCAGCAGTCCCGGGACTACCAATGAGCAGTTCTTC TRBD2 NA TRBJ2-1 TRBV6-5
CASSQGRGSNQPQHF TGCGCCAGCAGCCAAGGTAGGGGGAGCAATCAGCCCCAGCATTTT NA few TRBJ1-5 TRBV4-1
CASSESRGAQYF TGTGCCAGCAGTGAGAGTCGGGGCGCCCAGTATTTT NA NA TRBJ2-3 TRBV6-1
CASSRDRVGLSEQYF TGTGCCAGCAGTCGAGACAGGGTAGGGCTTTCCGAGCAGTACTTC TRBD1 NA TRBJ2-7 TRBV6-6
CASSLARVQPQHF TGTGCCAGCAGCTTAGCGAGAGTTCAGCCCCAGCATTTT NA few TRBJ1-5 TRBV7-2
CASSLTTAYEQYF TGTGCCAGCAGCTTGACGACAGCTTACGAGCAGTACTTC NA NA TRBJ2-7 TRBV5-6
CASSLSQGFRGEQYF TGTGCCAGCAGTTTATCTCAGGGCTTCCGGGGCGAGCAGTACTTC NA NA TRBJ2-7 TRBV28
CASSFHLRGDYEQYF TGTGCCAGCAGCTTTCACCTCAGGGGGGACTACGAGCAGTACTTC NA NA TRBJ2-7 TRBV5-5
CASSLESIGYGYTF TGCGCCAGCAGCTTGGAATCCATCGGCTATGGCTACACCTTC NA few TRBJ1-2 TRBV5-1
CASSEPGLAYNEQFF TGTGCCAGCTCCGAGCCAGGGTTGGCCTACAATGAGCAGTTCTTC NA many TRBJ2-1 TRBV6-2/TRBV6-3
CASSEVAGGTDTQYF TGTGCCAGCAGTGAGGTAGCGGGGGGCACAGATACGCAGTATTTT TRBD2 few TRBJ2-3 TRBV6-4